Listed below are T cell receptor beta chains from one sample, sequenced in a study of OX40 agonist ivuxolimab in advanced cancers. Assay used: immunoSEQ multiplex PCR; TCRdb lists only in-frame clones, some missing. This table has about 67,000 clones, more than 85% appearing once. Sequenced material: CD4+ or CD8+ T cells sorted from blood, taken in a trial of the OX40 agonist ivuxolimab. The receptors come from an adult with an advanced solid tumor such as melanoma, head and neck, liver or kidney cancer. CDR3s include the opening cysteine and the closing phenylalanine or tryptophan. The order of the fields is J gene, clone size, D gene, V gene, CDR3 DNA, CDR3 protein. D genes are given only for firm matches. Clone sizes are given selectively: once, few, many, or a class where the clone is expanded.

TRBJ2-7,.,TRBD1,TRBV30,TGTGCCTGTATGGGACAGGGGGCCTCCGAGCAGTACTTC,CACMGQGASEQYF
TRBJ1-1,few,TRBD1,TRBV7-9,TGTGCCAGCAGCCAACCGGACAGGGGGGCTTTCTTT,CASSQPDRGAFF
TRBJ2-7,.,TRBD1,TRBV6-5,TGTGCCAGCAGTGATAGACAGGGCTTCTCCGAGCAGTACTTC,CASSDRQGFSEQYF
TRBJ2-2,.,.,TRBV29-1,TGCAGTGGGCGGAACACCGGGGAGCTGTTTTTT,CSGRNTGELFF
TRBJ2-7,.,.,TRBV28,TGTGCCAGCACCACCGGGACGCCTCCCCCCTACGAGCAGTACTTC,CASTTGTPPPYEQYF
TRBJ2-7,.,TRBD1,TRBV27,TGTGCCAGCAGTCTGACAGGGTTGGAGGACCTCCGCTACGAGCAGTACTTC,CASSLTGLEDLRYEQYF
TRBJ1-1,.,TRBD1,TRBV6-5,TGTGCCAGCACCCGAGGGACAGCGAACACTGAAGCTTTCTTT,CASTRGTANTEAFF
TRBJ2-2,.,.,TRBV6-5,TGTGCCAGCAGTTCCATCAACACCGGGGAGCTGTTTTTT,CASSSINTGELFF
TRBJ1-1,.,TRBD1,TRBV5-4,TGTGCCAGCAGCCCTTCATTACAGGGGGCAGCTTTCTTT,CASSPSLQGAAFF
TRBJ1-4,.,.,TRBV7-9,TGTGCGAGCTCGGGTTTACACGAAAAACTGTTTTTT,CASSGLHEKLFF
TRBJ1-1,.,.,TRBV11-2,TGTGCCAGCCGAGGGGGACTCTGGAACACTGAAGCTTTCTTT,CASRGGLWNTEAFF
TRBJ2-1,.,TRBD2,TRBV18,TGTGCCAGCTCACCAGGACTAGCGGACAATGAGCAGTTCTTC,CASSPGLADNEQFF
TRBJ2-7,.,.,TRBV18,TGTGCCAGCTCACCTGACTCGTTTTACGAGCAGTACTTC,CASSPDSFYEQYF
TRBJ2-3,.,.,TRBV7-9,TGTGCCAGCAGCTTACTAGCTACGCAGTATTTT,CASSLLATQYF
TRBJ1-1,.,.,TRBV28,TGTGCCAGCAGTAGCCAGCAGGAAGAAGCTTTCTTT,CASSSQQEEAFF
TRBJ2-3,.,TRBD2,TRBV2,TGTGCCAGCAGGATAGCGGGGGGGCCGTTGTATTTT,CASRIAGGPLYF
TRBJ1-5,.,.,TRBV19,TGTGCCAGTAGTCCTCAGGGTGGTTGGGGAAGCAATCAGCCCCAGCATTTT,CASSPQGGWGSNQPQHF
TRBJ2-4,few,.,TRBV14,TGTGCCAGCAGTCTCGGACAGCACCGATTACAGTACTTC,CASSLGQHRLQYF
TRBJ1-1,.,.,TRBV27,TGTGCCAGCAGTTTACGGGCTATGACTGAAGCTTTCTTT,CASSLRAMTEAFF
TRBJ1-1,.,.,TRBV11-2,TGTGCCAGCAGCTTTGGGGGGACGAACACTGAAGCTTTCTTT,CASSFGGTNTEAFF
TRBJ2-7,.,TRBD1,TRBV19,TGTGCCAGTAGTGTCGACAGGGGATTCTCCTACGAGCAGTACTTC,CASSVDRGFSYEQYF
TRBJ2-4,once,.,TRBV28,TGTGCCAGCAGTTCCGGTGCAGTGTCGGCCAAAAACATTCAGTACTTC,CASSSGAVSAKNIQYF
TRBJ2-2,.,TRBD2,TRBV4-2,TGTGCCAGCAGCCAAGAGAGGGTTGGGGGGGTCTTCACCGGGGAGCTGTTTTTT,CASSQERVGGVFTGELFF
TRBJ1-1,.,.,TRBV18,TGTGCCAGCTCACCACCGGGACCGCCGAACACTGAAGCTTTCTTT,CASSPPGPPNTEAFF
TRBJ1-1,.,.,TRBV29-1,TGCAGCGTTGACATGGCGCAGGGATGGAACACTGAAGCTTTCTTT,CSVDMAQGWNTEAFF
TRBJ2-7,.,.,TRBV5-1,TGCGCCAGCAGCTTGGCCTTGGGCTCCTACGAGCAGTACTTC,CASSLALGSYEQYF
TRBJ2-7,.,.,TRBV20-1,TGCAGTGCTAGACCCAGGGACGAGCAGTACTTC,CSARPRDEQYF
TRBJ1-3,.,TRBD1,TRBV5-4,TGTGCCAGCAGCTCACCGGGACAGCAAACTGGAAACACCATATATTTT,CASSSPGQQTGNTIYF
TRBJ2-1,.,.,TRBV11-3,TGTGCCAGCACGGACAGAGATGGGTACAATGAGCAGTTCTTC,CASTDRDGYNEQFF
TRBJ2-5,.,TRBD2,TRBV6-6,TGTGCCAGCAGCAACGGCCCTAGCGGGGGGGGAGAGACCCAGTACTTC,CASSNGPSGGGETQYF
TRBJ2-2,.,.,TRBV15,TGTGCCACCAGCAGAGATCAAACGAACACCGGGGAGCTGTTTTTT,CATSRDQTNTGELFF